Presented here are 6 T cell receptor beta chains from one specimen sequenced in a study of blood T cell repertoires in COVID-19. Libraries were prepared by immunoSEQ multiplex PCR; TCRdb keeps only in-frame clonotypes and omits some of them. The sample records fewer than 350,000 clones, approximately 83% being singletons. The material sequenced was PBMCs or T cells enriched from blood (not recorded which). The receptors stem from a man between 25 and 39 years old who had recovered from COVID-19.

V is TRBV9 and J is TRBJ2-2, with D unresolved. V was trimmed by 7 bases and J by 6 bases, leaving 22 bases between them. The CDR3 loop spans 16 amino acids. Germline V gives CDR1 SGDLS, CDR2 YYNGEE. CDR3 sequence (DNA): TGTGCCAGCCGCCAAGGTTCGACACAAGGTGCCGGGGAGCTGTTTTTT. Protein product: CASRQGSTQGAGELFF.

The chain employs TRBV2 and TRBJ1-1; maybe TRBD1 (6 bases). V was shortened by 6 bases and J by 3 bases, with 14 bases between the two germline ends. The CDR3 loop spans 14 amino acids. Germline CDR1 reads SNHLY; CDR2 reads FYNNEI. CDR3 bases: TGTGCCAGCAGGACCACAGGGTTGGACACTGAAGCTTTCTTT. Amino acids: CASRTTGLDTEAFF.

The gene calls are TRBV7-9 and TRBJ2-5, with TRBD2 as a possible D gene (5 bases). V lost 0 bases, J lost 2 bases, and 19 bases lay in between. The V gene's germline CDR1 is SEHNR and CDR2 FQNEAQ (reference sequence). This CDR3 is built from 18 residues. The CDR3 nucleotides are TGTGCCAGCAGCTTAGCATGGGCCGACTCCTCGGGACAAGAGACCCAGTACTTC. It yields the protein CASSLAWADSSGQETQYF.

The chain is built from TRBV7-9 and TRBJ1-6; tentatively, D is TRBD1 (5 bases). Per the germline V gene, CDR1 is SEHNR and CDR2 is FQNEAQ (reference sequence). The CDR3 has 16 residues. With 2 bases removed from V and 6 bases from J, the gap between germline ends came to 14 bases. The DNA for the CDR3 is TGTGCCAGCAGCTTATCCCTCGGCAGGGCTAATTCACCCCTCCACTTT. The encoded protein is CASSLSLGRANSPLHF.

CDR3 residues: CASSQEVGGRTDTQYF. CDR3 coding DNA: TGTGCCAGCAGCCAAGAGGTGGGGGGGCGCACAGATACGCAGTATTTT. The chain links TRBV3-1 (or the pseudogene TRBV3-2) to TRBJ2-3; the D gene is possibly TRBD2 (7 bases). The CDR3 has 16 residues. The V and J ends lost 0 bases and 1 base respectively, with 11 bases between them. Germline lookup yields CDR1 LGHDT and CDR2 YNNKEL (reference sequence).

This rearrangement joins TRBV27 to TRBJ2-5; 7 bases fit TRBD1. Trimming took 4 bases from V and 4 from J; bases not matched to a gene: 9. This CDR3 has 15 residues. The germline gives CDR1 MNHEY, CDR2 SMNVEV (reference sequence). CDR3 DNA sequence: TGTGCCAGCAGTTCCCGACAGGGATGGGGAGAGACCCAGTACTTC. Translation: CASSSRQGWGETQYF.